This T cell receptor beta chain was obtained from a study of OX40 agonist ivuxolimab in advanced cancers. Study-level information: Eligibility admitted prior anti-PD-1, anti-PD-L1 or anti-CTLA-4 therapy; around 38% had some. Three patients responded partially, comprising one with hepatocellular carcinoma and two with cutaneous melanoma.

Sequencing was performed with immunoSEQ multiplex PCR; in TCRdb, only in-frame clones are kept and a portion is missing. The sample includes roughly 70,000 clones, almost 90% of them seen just once. The length of the CDR3 is 16 residues. With 0 bases removed from V and 3 bases from J, the gap between germline ends came to 12 bases. Germline assignment: CDR1 MGHRA and CDR2 YSYEKL. Sequences were derived from CD4+ or CD8+ T cells sorted from blood, sampled in a trial of the OX40 agonist ivuxolimab. This TCR came from an adult with an advanced solid tumor such as melanoma, head and neck, liver or kidney cancer. V usage is TRBV4-1 and J usage is TRBJ1-5; D is unresolved. The CDR3 is CASSQDSKGLNQPQHF. For the CDR3, the DNA is TGCGCCAGCAGCCAAGATAGCAAGGGTCTCAATCAGCCCCAGCATTTT.